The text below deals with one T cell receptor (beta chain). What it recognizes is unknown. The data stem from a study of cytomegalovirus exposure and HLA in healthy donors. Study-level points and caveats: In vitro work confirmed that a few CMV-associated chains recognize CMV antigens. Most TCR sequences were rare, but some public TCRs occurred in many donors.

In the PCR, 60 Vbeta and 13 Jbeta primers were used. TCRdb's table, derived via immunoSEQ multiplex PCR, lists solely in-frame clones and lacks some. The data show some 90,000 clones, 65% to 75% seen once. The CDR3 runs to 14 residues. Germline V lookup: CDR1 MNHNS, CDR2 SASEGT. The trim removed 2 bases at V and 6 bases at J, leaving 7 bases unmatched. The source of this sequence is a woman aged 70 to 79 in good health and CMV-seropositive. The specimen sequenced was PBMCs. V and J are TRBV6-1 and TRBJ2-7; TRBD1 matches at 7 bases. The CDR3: CASSEYHRGSEQYF. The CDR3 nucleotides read TGTGCCAGCAGTGAATATCACAGGGGTAGCGAGCAGTACTTC.